Listed here are 14 T cell receptor beta chains from one sample, sequenced in a study of CD4 T cells in relation to SARS-CoV-2 and coronaviruses. Profiled with immunoSEQ multiplex PCR; TCRdb holds only in-frame clones, not every one. The table records under 50,000 clones, approximately 88% of them present only once. The sequenced sample was memory CD4+ T cells from PBMCs. The receptor set was obtained from an adult with COVID-19.

The rearrangement uses TRBV6-5 and TRBJ1-3; D may be TRBD1 (6 bases). The CDR3 has 14 residues. Germline CDR1 is MNHEY and CDR2 is SVGAGI. V lost 10 bases and J lost 0, with 13 bases in between. The CDR3 DNA reads as TGTGCCACATCTGGGGGGGCCTCTGGAAACACCATATATTTT. Residues: CATSGGASGNTIYF.

The gene calls are TRBV9 and TRBJ2-1; D call uncertain. Trimming stripped 4 bases from V and 1 base from J, with 12 bases between. This CDR3 has 15 residues. In germline, CDR1 is SGDLS, CDR2 YYNGEE. The CDR3 spells CASSPRGLSYNEQFF. In DNA form, the CDR3 reads TGTGCCAGCAGCCCCCGTGGCCTTTCCTACAATGAGCAGTTCTTC.

The genes are TRBV7-9 and TRBJ2-7; maybe TRBD2 (5 bases). This CDR3 is built from 14 residues. The germline CDR1 and CDR2 sequences are SEHNR and FQNEAQ (reference sequence). The ends were cut back, 6 bases at V and 2 bases at J, with 14 bases in the middle. The CDR3 coding sequence is TGTGCCAGCAGTTCCTACGCGGGTCCCTACGAGCAGTACTTC. Translating it yields CASSSYAGPYEQYF.

V gene TRBV6-1 combines with J gene TRBJ1-4; D possibly corresponds to TRBD1 (5 bases). Trimming took 1 base from V and 2 from J, leaving 14 bases between them. The CDR3 is 17 residues long. The germline V gene encodes CDR1 MNHNS and CDR2 SASEGT. The chain's CDR3 is CASSEVGVVVTNEKLFF. The CDR3 nucleotides read TGTGCCAGCAGTGAAGTAGGGGTGGTAGTCACTAATGAAAAACTGTTTTTT.

V usage is TRBV18 and J usage is TRBJ2-5; 10 bases fit TRBD2. CDR1 is KGHSH, CDR2 LQKENI, per germline. This CDR3 region has 16 residues. V was clipped by 4 bases and J by 4 bases; unmatched bases: 9. The DNA for the CDR3 is TGTGCCAGCTCACAAGAACAAGCGGGGGGGGCAGAGACCCAGTACTTC. The encoded protein is CASSQEQAGGAETQYF.

This clone is a singleton in its sample. The chain combines TRBV28 with TRBJ1-4; D gene ambiguous. The CDR3 covers 15 residues. CDR1 is MDHEN and CDR2 is SYDVKM in the germline V gene. The V and J ends lost 6 bases and 7 bases respectively, with 18 bases between them. CDR3 DNA: TGTGCCAGCAGCCTTGACCCCGACATCCGTGAAAAACTGTTTTTT. This sequence encodes CASSLDPDIREKLFF.

The gene calls are TRBV27 and TRBJ1-1, with TRBD1 as a possible D gene (5 bases). The CDR3 is made up of 15 amino acids. The V end lost 4 bases, the J end lost 0 bases, and 12 bases lay between the germline ends. From germline, CDR1 is MNHEY and CDR2 SMNVEV (reference sequence). The CDR3 spells CASSSRGTVNTEAFF. The CDR3 bases are TGTGCCAGCAGTTCGCGCGGGACGGTGAACACTGAAGCTTTCTTT.

The chain has TRBV6-5 and TRBJ2-5; D may be TRBD1 or TRBD2 (6 bases each). The CDR3 loop spans 15 amino acids. Germline V gene sequence: CDR1 MNHEY, CDR2 SVGAGI. Deletions cut 6 bases from V and 5 bases from J, with 19 bases between. The CDR3, as DNA: TGTGCCAGCAGGGGGGGCGCGGGGCGGTCGGAGACCCAGTACTTC. Its protein product is CASRGGAGRSETQYF.

The V call is TRBV27, the J call TRBJ1-5, with D tentatively TRBD1 (5 bases). The CDR3 contains 15 residues. Germline values: CDR1 MNHEY, CDR2 SMNVEV (reference sequence). The germline V and J ends were trimmed by 6 bases and 6 bases, with 18 bases remaining between them. DNA of the CDR3: TGTGCCAGCAGGCCCAAGGGACCATGGTTTCAGCCCCAGCATTTT. The encoded protein is CASRPKGPWFQPQHF.

The chain has TRBV5-1 and TRBJ2-7, with D perhaps TRBD1 (6 bases). This CDR3 is 12 amino acids long. Germline V CDR1 and CDR2: SGHRS, YFSETQ. Trimming pared 7 bases from V and 2 bases from J, leaving 10 bases between. The CDR3 reads CASGNRAYEQYF. CDR3 in DNA: TGCGCCAGCGGAAACAGGGCCTACGAGCAGTACTTC.

This clone was seen a single time. This chain connects TRBV25-1 to TRBJ2-2, with a tentative D call TRBD1 (5 bases). CDR1 MGHDK and CDR2 SYGVNS come from the germline V gene. CDR3 length: 14 residues. Trimming removed 5 bases at V and 6 bases at J, with 13 bases between. The CDR3 sequence is CASSFSTGPGELFF. For the CDR3, the DNA is TGTGCCAGCAGTTTTAGCACAGGCCCCGGGGAGCTGTTTTTT. Using reference TRBV25-1 and TRBJ2-2 for the parts outside the CDR3, the full variable domain is EADIYQTPRYLVIGTGKKITLECSQTMGHDKMYWYQQDPGMELHLIHYSYGVNSTEKGDLSSESTVSRIRTEHFPLTLESARPSHTSQYLCASSFSTGPGELFFGEGSRLTVL.

V gene TRBV18 combines with J gene TRBJ2-6, with a weak D call TRBD2 (7 bases). CDR1 KGHSH and CDR2 LQKENI come from the germline V gene. The CDR3 sequence is 17 residues long. V was pared by 3 bases and J by 2 bases, with 14 bases between. CDR3 sequence: CASSPVGGDAGANVLTF. The CDR3 nucleotides read TGTGCCAGCTCACCCGTAGGGGGGGATGCTGGGGCCAACGTCCTGACTTTC.

This rearrangement joins TRBV20-1 to TRBJ2-1, with 7 bases that match TRBD2. The CDR3 is made up of 16 amino acids. CDR1 is DFQATT and CDR2 is SNEGSKA in the germline V gene (reference sequence). The junction had 9 bases not matched to a gene; V was cut back by 3 bases and J by 1 base. CDR3 residues: CSASDLAASSYNEQFF. The CDR3 region has the DNA TGCAGTGCTAGTGATCTAGCGGCGAGTTCCTACAATGAGCAGTTCTTC.

This clone was counted once. V gene TRBV14 combines with J gene TRBJ1-1; D unresolved. The CDR3 is 14 residues long. V lost 0 bases to trimming and J lost 3 bases, with 8 bases between them. Germline values: CDR1 SGHDN, CDR2 FVKESK. The CDR3 sequence: CASSQEMVYTEAFF. The CDR3 nucleotides read TGTGCCAGCAGCCAAGAAATGGTTTACACTGAAGCTTTCTTT.